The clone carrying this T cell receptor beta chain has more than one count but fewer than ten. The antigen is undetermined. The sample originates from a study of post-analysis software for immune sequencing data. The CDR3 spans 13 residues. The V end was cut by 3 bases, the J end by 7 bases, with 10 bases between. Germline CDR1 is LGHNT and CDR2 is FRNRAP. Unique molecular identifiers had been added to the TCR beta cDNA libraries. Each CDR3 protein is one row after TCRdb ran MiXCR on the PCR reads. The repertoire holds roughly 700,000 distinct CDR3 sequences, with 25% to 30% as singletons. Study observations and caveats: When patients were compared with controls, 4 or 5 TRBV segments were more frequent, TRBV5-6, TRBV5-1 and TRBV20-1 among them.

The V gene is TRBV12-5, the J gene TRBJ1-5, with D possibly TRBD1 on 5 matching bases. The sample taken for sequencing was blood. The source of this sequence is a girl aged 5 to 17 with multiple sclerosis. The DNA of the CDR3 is TGTGCTAGTGGTTTTAGGGGCGCCCAGCCCCAGCATTTT. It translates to CASGFRGAQPQHF.